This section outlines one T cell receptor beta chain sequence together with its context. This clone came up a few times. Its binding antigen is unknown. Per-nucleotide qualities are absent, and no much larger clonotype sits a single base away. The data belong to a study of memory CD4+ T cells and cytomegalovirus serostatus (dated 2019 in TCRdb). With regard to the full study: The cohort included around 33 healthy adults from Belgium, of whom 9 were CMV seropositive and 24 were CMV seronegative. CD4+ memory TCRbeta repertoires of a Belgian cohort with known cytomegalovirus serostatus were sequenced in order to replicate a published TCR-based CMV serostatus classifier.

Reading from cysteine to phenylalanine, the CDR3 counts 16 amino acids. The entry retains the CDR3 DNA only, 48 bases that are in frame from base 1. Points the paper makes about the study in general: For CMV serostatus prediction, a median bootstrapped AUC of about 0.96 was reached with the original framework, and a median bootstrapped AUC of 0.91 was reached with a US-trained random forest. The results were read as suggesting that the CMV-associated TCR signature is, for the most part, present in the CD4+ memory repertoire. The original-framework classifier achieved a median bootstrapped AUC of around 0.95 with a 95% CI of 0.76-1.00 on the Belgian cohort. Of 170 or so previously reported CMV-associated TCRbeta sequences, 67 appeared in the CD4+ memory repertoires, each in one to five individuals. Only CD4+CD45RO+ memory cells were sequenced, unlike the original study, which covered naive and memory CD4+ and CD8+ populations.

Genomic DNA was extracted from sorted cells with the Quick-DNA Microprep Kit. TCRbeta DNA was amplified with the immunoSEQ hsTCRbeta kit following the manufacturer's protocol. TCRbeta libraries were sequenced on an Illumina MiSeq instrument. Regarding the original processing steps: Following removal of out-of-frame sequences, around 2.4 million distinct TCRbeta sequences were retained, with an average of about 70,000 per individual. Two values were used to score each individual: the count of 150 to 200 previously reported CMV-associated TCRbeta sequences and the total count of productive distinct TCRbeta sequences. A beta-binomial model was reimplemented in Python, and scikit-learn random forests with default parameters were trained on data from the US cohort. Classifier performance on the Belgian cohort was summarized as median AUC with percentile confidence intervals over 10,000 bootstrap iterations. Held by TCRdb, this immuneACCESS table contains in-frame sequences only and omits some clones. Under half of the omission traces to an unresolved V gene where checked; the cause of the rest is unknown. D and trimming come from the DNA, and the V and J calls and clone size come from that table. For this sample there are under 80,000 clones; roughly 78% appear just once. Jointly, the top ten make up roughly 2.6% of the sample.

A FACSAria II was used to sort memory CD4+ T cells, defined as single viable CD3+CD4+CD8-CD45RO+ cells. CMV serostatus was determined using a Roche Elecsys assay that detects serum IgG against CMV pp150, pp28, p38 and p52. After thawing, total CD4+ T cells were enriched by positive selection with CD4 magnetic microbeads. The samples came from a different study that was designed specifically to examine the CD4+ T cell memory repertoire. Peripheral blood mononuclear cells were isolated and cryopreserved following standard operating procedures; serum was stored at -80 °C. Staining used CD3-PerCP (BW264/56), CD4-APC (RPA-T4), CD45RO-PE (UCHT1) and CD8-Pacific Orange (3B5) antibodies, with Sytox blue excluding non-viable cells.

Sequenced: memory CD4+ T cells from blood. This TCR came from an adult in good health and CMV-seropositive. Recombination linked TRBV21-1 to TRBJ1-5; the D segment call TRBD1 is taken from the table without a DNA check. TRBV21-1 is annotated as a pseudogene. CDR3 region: CASSMRRTASNQPQHF. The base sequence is TGTGCCAGCAGCATGAGAAGGACAGCTAGCAATCAGCCCCAGCATTTT.